This T cell receptor beta chain came from a study of T cells in Graves' hyperthyroidism and ophthalmopathy. Exclusion of patients followed from uncontrolled infection, other autoimmune disease, pregnancy or lactation. This CDR3 is built from 13 residues. Trimming cost V 5 bases and J 4 bases, with 9 bases left between them. The germline V gene encodes CDR1 SNHLY and CDR2 FYNNEI. This clonotype occurred many times. Authors of the study amplified TCR beta CDR3 regions from RNA transcripts. HTBI primers drove first-round RT-PCR of the TCR CDR3. From the multiplex PCR reads, TCRdb called clonotypes with MiXCR, one entry per CDR3 protein. The table shows around 690,000 distinct CDR3 sequences, with about 20% occurring only once.

This clonotype originated in a man between 25 and 39 years old with Graves' ophthalmopathy. Sequencing was performed on blood. The chain links TRBV2 to TRBJ2-1, with D perhaps TRBD1 or TRBD2 (5 bases each). The CDR3 coding sequence is TGTGCCAGCAGTTATGGGGGATACAATGAGCAGTTCTTC. Its translation is CASSYGGYNEQFF.